These 21 T cell receptor beta chains share one sample of origin, sequenced in a study of blood T cell repertoires in COVID-19. Using immunoSEQ multiplex PCR, the repertoire was profiled, and TCRdb retains in-frame clones only, with some absent. The sample holds approximately 200,000 clones; around 84% are singletons and the top ten take 5% to 6.5%. The source material was peripheral blood. The source is a woman aged 60-70 years who had recovered from COVID-19.

This rearrangement joins TRBV20-1 to TRBJ1-5; no definite D call. This CDR3 spans 13 amino acids. With 3 bases removed from V and 1 base from J, the gap between germline ends came to 7 bases. Germline V gives CDR1 DFQATT, CDR2 SNEGSKA (reference sequence). The CDR3: CSASPGSNQPQHF. CDR3 bases: TGCAGTGCTAGTCCAGGAAGCAATCAGCCCCAGCATTTT.

The chain joins TRBV7-2 to TRBJ2-7; D is perhaps TRBD2 (6 bases). The CDR3 is 17 residues long. The V gene lost 0 bases and the J gene lost 0 bases, with 15 bases spanning the gap. Looked up from germline, CDR1 is SGHTA and CDR2 is FQGNSA. DNA of the CDR3: TGTGCCAGCAGCTTAGCGAGGCCCGGGGGAGGCTCCTACGAGCAGTACTTC. Translation gives CASSLARPGGGSYEQYF.

The rearrangement joins TRBV7-9 to TRBJ2-5, with 14 bases that match TRBD2. This CDR3 region has 15 residues. V was clipped by 6 bases and J by 6 bases; unmatched bases: 6. Germline lookup yields CDR1 SEHNR and CDR2 FQNEAQ (reference sequence). In DNA form, the CDR3 reads TGTGCCAGCAGAAAGACTAGCGGGGGGGCCCAGACCCAGTACTTC. Translating it yields CASRKTSGGAQTQYF.

The V gene is TRBV2, the J gene TRBJ1-2, with 10 positions matching TRBD1. The CDR3 is 14 amino acids. The germline CDR1 and CDR2 sequences are SNHLY and FYNNEI. Losses at the gene ends were 5 bases for V and 6 bases for J; bases not matched to a gene: 6. The CDR3 region is CASSTGTGVHGYTF. In DNA form, the CDR3 reads TGTGCCAGCAGTACCGGGACAGGGGTACATGGCTACACCTTC.

V is TRBV5-1 and J is TRBJ2-5; perhaps TRBD1 as D (6 bases). The CDR3 extends over 15 amino acids. The germline V gene encodes CDR1 SGHRS and CDR2 YFSETQ. V was clipped by 4 bases and J by 4 bases, with 17 bases between them. The CDR3 region is CASSGGQLPLETQYF. Written as DNA, the CDR3 is TGCGCCAGCAGCGGGGGACAACTCCCTCTAGAGACCCAGTACTTC.

This chain connects TRBV6-5 to TRBJ2-7; a weak D match, TRBD2 (7 bases). CDR1 and CDR2 (germline): MNHEY, SVGAGI. This CDR3 has 14 residues. Between the trimmed V and J ends, which lost 8 bases and 2 bases, there was a span of 16 bases. CDR3 region: CASGIGGATYEQYF. For the CDR3, the DNA is TGTGCCAGCGGTATTGGGGGGGCTACCTACGAGCAGTACTTC.

At least ten counts were recorded for this clone. This chain connects TRBV4-1 to TRBJ1-3; maybe TRBD1 (5 bases). From germline, CDR1 is MGHRA and CDR2 YSYEKL. With 4 bases removed from V and 0 bases from J, the gap between germline ends came to 16 bases. CDR3 size: 17 residues. CDR3 residues: CASSPDGTTSSGNTIYF. The CDR3 nucleotides are TGCGCCAGCAGCCCGGACGGGACTACAAGCTCTGGAAACACCATATATTTT.

V and J are TRBV10-2 and TRBJ1-1; D might be TRBD1 (6 bases). The CDR3 is made up of 15 amino acids. Trimming pared 2 bases from V and 4 bases from J, leaving 14 bases between. Germline CDR1 WSHSY, CDR2 SAAADI. As DNA, the CDR3 is TGCGCCAGCAGTGAGCAGGGGAGTTTGAGCACTGAAGCTTTCTTT. Translation: CASSEQGSLSTEAFF.

With regard to this clone: The sample carries other DNA sequences with the same CDR3. This chain joins TRBV5-4 and TRBJ1-1; 7 bases are a match to TRBD1. The CDR3 contains 14 residues. The J segment lost 5 bases and the V segment lost 5 bases, leaving 9 bases of the junction unmatched. Germline loops: CDR1 SGHNT, CDR2 YYREEE (reference sequence). CDR3 nucleotide sequence: TGTGCCAGCAGTCCTGACAGGGTAAGGACTGAAGCTTTCTTT. Translation gives CASSPDRVRTEAFF.

The V and J genes are TRBV19 and TRBJ1-2, with a weak D call TRBD1 (5 bases). The ends were cut back, 3 bases at V and 3 bases at J, with 14 bases in the middle. The CDR3 has 15 amino acids. Germline V gene data show CDR1 as LNHDA and CDR2 as SQIVND (reference sequence). The CDR3 region has the DNA TGTGCCAGTAGTATTATCGGCAGGGTGGACTATGGCTACACCTTC. Its protein product is CASSIIGRVDYGYTF.

V is TRBV2 and J is TRBJ1-1; unclear D gene. The germline V gene encodes CDR1 SNHLY and CDR2 FYNNEI. The CDR3 runs to 12 residues. CDR3 bases: TGTGCAGACTCGACGTGGGTGGCTGAAGCTTTCTTT. It codes for CADSTWVAEAFF. The complete variable domain, with remaining parts taken from reference TRBV2 and TRBJ1-1, reads EPEVTQTPSHQVTQMGQEVILRCVPISNHLYFYWYRQILGQKVEFLVSFYNNEISEKSEIFDDQFSVERPDGSNFTLKIRSTKLEDSAMYFCADSTWVAEAFFGQGTRLTVV.

The V call is TRBV19, the J call TRBJ2-1; 8 bases align to TRBD2. Trimming took 1 base from V and 4 from J; bases not matched to a gene: 9. The CDR3 length is 17 residues. The V gene's germline CDR1 is LNHDA and CDR2 SQIVND (reference sequence). This CDR3 is CASSIVGSGVGYNEQFF. Written as DNA, the CDR3 is TGTGCCAGTAGTATAGTGGGTAGCGGGGTCGGATACAATGAGCAGTTCTTC.

In this sample, this clone turned up a few times. This chain uses TRBV9 with TRBJ1-3; no clear D. Germline-derived CDR1 and CDR2 are SGDLS and YYNGEE. The CDR3 loop spans 12 amino acids. V gave up 0 bases and J gave up 9 bases, with 7 bases separating them. CDR3 residues: CASSVVEGTIYF. CDR3 DNA sequence: TGTGCCAGCAGCGTAGTAGAGGGCACCATATATTTT.

This rearrangement joins TRBV15 to TRBJ1-4; maybe TRBD1 (6 bases). Trimming removed 1 base from V and 7 bases from J, with 16 bases in between. There are 16 residues in the CDR3. Germline V gene sequence: CDR1 LNHNV, CDR2 YYDKDF (reference sequence). The CDR3, as DNA: TGTGCCACCAGCAGAGGACAGGAGGTTAATAGTGAAAAACTGTTTTTT. Protein product: CATSRGQEVNSEKLFF.

The rearrangement links TRBV18 to TRBJ2-7, with TRBD1 matching over 8 bases. Germline V gene data show CDR1 as KGHSH and CDR2 as LQKENI. CDR3 length: 17 residues. With V trimmed by 2 bases and J by 5 bases, 14 bases remained unmatched. CDR3 sequence reads: CASSPRSQGQGIHEQYF. The CDR3 DNA reads TGTGCCAGCTCACCAAGGTCGCAAGGACAGGGTATTCACGAGCAGTACTTC. The complete variable domain, with remaining parts taken from reference TRBV18 and TRBJ2-7, reads NAGVMQNPRHLVRRRGQEARLRCSPMKGHSHVYWYRQLPEEGLKFMVYLQKENIIDESGMPKERFSAEFPKEGPSILRIQQVVRGDSAAYFCASSPRSQGQGIHEQYFGPGTRLTVT.

This chain connects TRBV30 to TRBJ1-2; the match to TRBD1 covers 7 bases. The germline V gene has CDR1 GTSNPN and CDR2 SVGIG (reference sequence). Trimming took 2 bases from V and 8 from J; bases not matched to a gene: 11. This CDR3 is 14 amino acids long. CDR3 sequence reads: CAWSRDSIVQGYTF. CDR3 coding DNA: TGTGCCTGGAGTCGGGACAGCATAGTTCAGGGCTACACCTTC.

The gene calls are TRBV29-1 and TRBJ1-1; no clear D. Germline V gene lookup returns CDR1 SQVTM and CDR2 ANQGSEA. V lost 6 bases to trimming and J lost 4 bases, with 12 bases between them. The CDR3 is made up of 12 amino acids. CDR3 protein: CSVGGPRTEAFF. The CDR3 nucleotides are TGCAGCGTGGGAGGGCCACGCACTGAAGCTTTCTTT.

This clone appeared a single time. The rearrangement uses TRBV13 and TRBJ2-7; 9 bases are a match to TRBD1. This CDR3 has 15 amino acids. Unmatched junction bases numbered 8, after V lost 5 bases and J lost 3 bases. Germline V gene sequence: CDR1 PRHDT, CDR2 FYEKMQ (reference sequence). In DNA, the CDR3 is TGTGCCAGCAGCAGCGGGACAGGGTTTGGCTACGAGCAGTACTTC. Translating it yields CASSSGTGFGYEQYF.

The chain combines TRBV7-9 with TRBJ2-1; D is uncertain. Germline V gives CDR1 SEHNR, CDR2 FQNEAQ (reference sequence). Trimming removed 4 bases at V and 0 bases at J, with 13 bases between. The CDR3 is 16 residues long. The CDR3 sequence is CASSSTVRSSYNEQFF. Written as DNA, the CDR3 is TGTGCCAGCAGCTCTACCGTAAGGAGCTCCTACAATGAGCAGTTCTTC. Based on the CDR3 plus reference TRBV7-9 and TRBJ2-1, the full variable domain is DTGVSQNPRHKITKRGQNVTFRCDPISEHNRLYWYRQTLGQGPEFLTYFQNEAQLEKSRLLSDRFSAERPKGSFSTLEIQRTEQGDSAMYLCASSSTVRSSYNEQFFGPGTRLTVL.

The genes are TRBV5-4 and TRBJ2-1, with TRBD1 matching over 10 bases. The CDR3 consists of 16 residues. V shed 4 bases and J 7 bases; nucleotides not matched to a gene: 11. Germline V gene data show CDR1 as SGHNT and CDR2 as YYREEE (reference sequence). The CDR3 DNA reads as TGTGCCAGCAGCACGATCCGGGACAGGGGTGGTAATGAGCAGTTCTTC. Residues: CASSTIRDRGGNEQFF.

The chain combines TRBV6-5 with TRBJ1-5; possible D gene TRBD1, 6 bases. The CDR3 totals 13 residues. V dropped 10 bases and J dropped 7 bases, with 17 bases sitting between them. Germline CDR1 and CDR2: MNHEY and SVGAGI. CDR3 in amino acids: CATAGQLEQPQHF. CDR3 DNA: TGTGCCACCGCAGGACAGTTGGAACAGCCCCAGCATTTT.